This T cell receptor (beta chain) was found in a study of spatial heterogeneity in lung cancer. Study in general: Sequencing consistently turned up more beta-chain sequences than alpha-chain sequences. Study results and limitations: Tracking of tumor mutation counts was seen in expanded intratumoral alpha and beta TCR counts.

By frequency in the sample, this clonotype is medium-sized. The antigen is not known. The presence of a unique molecular identifier marked each TCR cDNA molecule. From the 5' RACE reads, TCRdb called clonotypes with MiXCR, one entry per CDR3 protein. This table holds roughly 3,200 distinct CDR3 sequences, approximately 6.2% found once. Trimming pared 5 bases from V and 3 bases from J, leaving 13 bases between. Germline V gene sequence: CDR1 DFQATT, CDR2 SNEGSKA (reference sequence). The CDR3 consists of 14 residues. The time point denotes: sample taken at primary tumor resection. Sequencing covered unsorted whole RNA taken from tumor, nontumor lung or frozen PBMC.

The sequence was obtained from a male donor with early-stage non-small cell lung cancer. The source material was lung tumor tissue, sampled at surgery. The chain recombines TRBV20-1 with TRBJ1-4; D is unresolved. The CDR3 coding sequence is TGCAGTGCTCCCGAACGAGCGTCTAATGAAAAACTGTTTTTT. Its translation is CSAPERASNEKLFF.